This T cell receptor beta chain was obtained from a study of regulatory T cells in long-lasting Graves disease (dated by TCRdb to about 2021). As for the study more broadly: Patients with newly diagnosed Graves' disease had been on antithyroid drugs for under 3 months. The study was registered as a clinical trial and conducted in China. A total of around 35 samples underwent TCR sequencing: some 13 from persistent and around 20 from newly diagnosed Graves' disease patients. Peripheral blood TCR sequencing and RNA sequencing compared persistent Graves' disease patients with newly diagnosed Graves' disease patients. Paper-wide results and their limitations: Only the TCR beta chain was sequenced and analyzed. The study examined only peripheral blood because the primary lesion, thyroid tissue, could not be accessed. Preferential use of TRBV28, TRBJ1-2 and TRBJ2-5 was observed in persistent disease, whereas TRBV20-1 and TRBJ2-1 were favored in newly diagnosed disease. Compared with newly diagnosed patients, persistent Graves' disease patients had lower TCR Shannon entropy and fewer highly expanded clones, which suggests clonal expansion. Persistent patients shared more public clonotypes among themselves (roughly 2,700) than newly diagnosed patients did (approximately 970). The authors noted that the small sample size was a limitation that may lower accuracy.

Many counts were recorded for this clonotype. Its binding antigen is unknown. No much larger clone exists at a distance of one base, and base qualities are not known. Counted from cysteine to phenylalanine, this CDR3 has 14 amino acids. The DNA shown is the 42-base CDR3, in frame from base 1. Looking up the germline V gene (reference sequence) yields CDR1 MNHEY and CDR2 SMNVEV. Compared with germline, V lacks 9 bases and J lacks 3 bases; bases without a gene match: 10. In the paper's terms, the time point label means: newly diagnosed GD, antithyroid drugs for less than 3 months. For both TCR sequencing and RNA sequencing, RNA was extracted from PBMCs using TRIzol. The diagnosis of Graves' disease followed American Thyroid Association guidelines. Patients were recruited from an endocrinology department in Xi'an, China. Each patient gave approximately 9.7 milliliters of peripheral blood, collected in an EDTA anticoagulant tube. Ficoll Paque Plus density gradient separation was used to isolate PBMCs, and no further T cell sorting was done. RNA quality was checked with an Agilent 2100 Bioanalyzer and agarose gel, and concentration with a NanoDrop 2000.

Library method: multiplex PCR. TCRdb names Illumina HiSeq 4000 as the instrument used. CDR3 regions were amplified by Arm-PCR with iRepertoire HTBI primers to construct TCR beta libraries. Before sequencing, the PCR products went through gel purification. Concerning the study's data processing: Gene usage analysis of CDR3 amino acid clonotypes relied on the roughly 67 TRBV and 13 to 15 TRBJ segments identified across samples. Filtered high-quality paired reads were merged into contigs using COPE and FqMerger. BLAST was used to align contigs to IMGT TRBV, TRBD and TRBJ reference genes, and CDR3 was defined according to IMGT. Clonotypes above 0.1% frequency were classified as highly expanded clones. Repertoire diversity was measured by Shannon entropy, and V-J evenness by the Gini coefficient. A clonotype found in more than one individual was treated as public. TCRdb reprocessing: public reads trimmed at Q25 with fastp, clones called with MiXCR, in-frame beta chains kept. Entries are consolidated by CDR3 protein sequence, retaining the most common genes and DNA. These V and J calls originate from TCRdb's pipeline instead of the authors' own analysis. This sample gives 680,000 or so distinct CDR3 sequences in total; about 15% of them show up just once. In total, the top ten clones hold around 18% of the sample.

These data are also associated with another study on T cells in Graves' hyperthyroidism and ophthalmopathy. Per the second study: Stable Graves' hyperthyroidism was defined as the absence of progression to ophthalmopathy over 18 months of follow-up. Hyperthyroidism patients were aged 18 to 65 years and newly diagnosed, with disease duration of less than 2 months. Exclusion was applied to patients with uncontrolled infections, other autoimmune diseases, pregnancy or lactation. Diagnoses were established on the basis of clinical symptoms, serum thyroxine and TRAb, thyroid ultrasound, and orbital computed tomography. For the first round of RT-PCR on the TCR CDR3, the HTBI primer set was used together with the Qiagen OneStep RT-PCR kit. Most expanded thyroid clonotypes (frequency above 0.001) were also detected in blood, a finding suggesting that blood repertoires may reflect thyroid immune responses. A model built on a 13 V-J signature distinguished ophthalmopathy from stable hyperthyroidism, reaching over 85% sensitivity and around 81% specificity in cross-validation and 80%/75% in testing. In validation, the model predicted progression to ophthalmopathy with 60% to 71% sensitivity and less than 75% specificity, a median of about six months before onset. To identify distinguishing TCR V-J signatures, a discovery cohort of around 100 patients was used, comprising approximately 40 with Graves' ophthalmopathy and 57 with stable Graves' hyperthyroidism. An independent validation cohort of around 19 hyperthyroidism patients and approximately 16 patients who later progressed to ophthalmopathy tested prospective prediction of ophthalmopathy. The roughly 99 discovery patients were divided at random into training and test sets in a 7:3 ratio. Thyroid tissue and blood T-cell repertoires from about six Graves' hyperthyroidism patients were also compared in the study. Following sampling, methimazole starting at 30 mg daily was given to hyperthyroidism patients, and high-dose intravenous methylprednisolone was given to ophthalmopathy patients. The libraries were constructed in a second round of multiplex PCR and then size-selected and purified. Paired-end sequencing of the libraries was performed with 100 bp reads on an Illumina HiSeq2000. Raw data were processed with SOAPnuke, discarding reads with adapters, uncalled bases, mean Phred below 15, or no exact constant-primer or identifier match. COPE v1.2.5 was used to merge high-quality paired reads, and clonotypes were defined as unique nucleotide sequences. MiTCR v1.1 was used to align clonotypes to the IMGT TRBV, TRBD and TRBJ reference segments. Only V-J combinations with frequency above 0.0001, covering approximately 99% of repertoires, were analysed. The TCS score was defined as F50 (clonal expansion) divided by E x V (chaos), with BLOSUM62-based TCRdist calculated between CDR3 peptides within each V-J. Welch's t-statistics and random forest reduced several hundred V-J features to roughly 13, which were used in a naive Bayes classifier (R e1071). Sample size was not statistically predetermined, and investigators were not blinded to group allocation. The paper describes TCR Vbeta CDR3 sequencing of about 140 peripheral blood samples, made up of fewer than 50 ophthalmopathy patients, approximately 73 hyperthyroidism patients and around 17 progressor patients.

The sequence is built from TRBV27 and TRBJ2-7; 8 central bases correspond to TRBD1. This specimen was peripheral blood mononuclear cells (PBMCs), taken at new diagnosis, from a patient treated with antithyroid drugs. This sequence was found in a woman aged 25-40 years with Graves disease. Donor details come from another sample of the same person, matched by shared clones. The DNA sequence is given as TGTGCCAGTCATCCGATACAGGGGGGCTACGAGCAGTACTTC. This gives the protein CASHPIQGGYEQYF.